This T cell receptor (beta chain) was obtained from a study of blood T cell repertoires in COVID-19. For the study at large: The samples span acute and convalescent COVID-19 from the United States, Italy and Spain. Sample material is recorded as cDNA or gDNA derived from T cells, B-cell-depleted T cells, or PBMCs.

Method: immunoSEQ multiplex PCR; TCRdb's copy keeps in-frame clones and lacks some. The sample yields tens of thousands of clones, around 83% seen once. The V gene lost 6 bases and the J gene lost 4 bases, with 7 bases spanning the gap. Germline CDR1 and CDR2: SNHLY and FYNNEI. The CDR3 sequence is 11 residues long. The TCR was taken from a human donor with acute or convalescent COVID-19. The donor label of this sample is uncertain. The chain employs TRBV2 and TRBJ2-7, with no clear D. Source material: peripheral blood. As DNA, the CDR3 is TGTGCCAGCAGGAACCTATACGAGCAGTACTTC. Translation: CASRNLYEQYF.